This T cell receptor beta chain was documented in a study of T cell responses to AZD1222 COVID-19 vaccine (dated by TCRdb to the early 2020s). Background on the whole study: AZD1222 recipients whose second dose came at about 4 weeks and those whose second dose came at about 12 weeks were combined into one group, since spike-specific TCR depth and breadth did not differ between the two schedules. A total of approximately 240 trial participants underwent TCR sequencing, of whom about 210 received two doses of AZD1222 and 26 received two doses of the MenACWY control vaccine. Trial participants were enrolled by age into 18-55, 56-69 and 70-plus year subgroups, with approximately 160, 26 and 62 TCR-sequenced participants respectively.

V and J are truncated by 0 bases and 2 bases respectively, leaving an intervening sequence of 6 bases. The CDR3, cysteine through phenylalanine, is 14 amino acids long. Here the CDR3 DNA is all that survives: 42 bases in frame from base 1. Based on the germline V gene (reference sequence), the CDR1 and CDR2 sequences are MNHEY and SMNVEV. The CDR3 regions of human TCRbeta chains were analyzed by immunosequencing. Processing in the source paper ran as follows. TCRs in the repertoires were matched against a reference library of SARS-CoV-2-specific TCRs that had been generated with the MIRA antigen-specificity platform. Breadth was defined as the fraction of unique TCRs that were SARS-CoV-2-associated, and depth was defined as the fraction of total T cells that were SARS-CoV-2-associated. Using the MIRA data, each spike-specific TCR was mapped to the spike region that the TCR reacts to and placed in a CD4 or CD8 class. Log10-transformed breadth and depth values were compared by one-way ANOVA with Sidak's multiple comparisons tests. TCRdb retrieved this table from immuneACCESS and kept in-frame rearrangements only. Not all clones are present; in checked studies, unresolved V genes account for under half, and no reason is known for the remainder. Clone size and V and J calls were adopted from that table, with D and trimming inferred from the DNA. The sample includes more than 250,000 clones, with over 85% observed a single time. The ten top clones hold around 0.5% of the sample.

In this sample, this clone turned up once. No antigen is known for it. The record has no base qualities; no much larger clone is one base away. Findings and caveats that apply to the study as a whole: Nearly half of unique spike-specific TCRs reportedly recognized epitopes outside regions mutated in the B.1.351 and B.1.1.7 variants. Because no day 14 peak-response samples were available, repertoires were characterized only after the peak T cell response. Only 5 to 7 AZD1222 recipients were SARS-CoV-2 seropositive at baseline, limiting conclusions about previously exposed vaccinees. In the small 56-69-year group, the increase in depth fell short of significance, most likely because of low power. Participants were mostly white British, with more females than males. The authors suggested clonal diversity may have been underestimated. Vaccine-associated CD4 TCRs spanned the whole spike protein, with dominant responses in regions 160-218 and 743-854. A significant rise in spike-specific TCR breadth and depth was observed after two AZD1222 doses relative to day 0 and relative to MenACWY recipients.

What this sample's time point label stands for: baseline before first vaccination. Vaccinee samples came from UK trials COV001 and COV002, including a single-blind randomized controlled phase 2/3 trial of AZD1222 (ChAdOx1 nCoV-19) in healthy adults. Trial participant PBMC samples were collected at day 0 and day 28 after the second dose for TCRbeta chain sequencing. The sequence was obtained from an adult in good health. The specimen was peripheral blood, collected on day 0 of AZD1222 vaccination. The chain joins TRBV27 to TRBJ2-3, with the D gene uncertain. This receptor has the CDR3 CASSLSWTTDTQYF. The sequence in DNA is TGTGCCAGCAGTTTATCCTGGACCACAGATACGCAGTATTTT.